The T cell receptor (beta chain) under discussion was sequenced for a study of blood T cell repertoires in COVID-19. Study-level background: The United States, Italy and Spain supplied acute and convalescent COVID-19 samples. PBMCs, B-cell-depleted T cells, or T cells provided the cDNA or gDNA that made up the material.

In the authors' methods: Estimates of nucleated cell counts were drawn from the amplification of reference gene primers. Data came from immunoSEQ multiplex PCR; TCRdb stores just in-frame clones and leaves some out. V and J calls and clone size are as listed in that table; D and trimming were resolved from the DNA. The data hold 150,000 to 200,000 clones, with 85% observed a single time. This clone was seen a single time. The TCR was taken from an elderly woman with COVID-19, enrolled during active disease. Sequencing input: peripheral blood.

The CDR3, as DNA: TGTGCCAGCAGTTCTAGCGGCGCAACCTACAATGAGCAGTTCTTC. Protein product: CASSSSGATYNEQFF. The V and J genes are TRBV6-4 and TRBJ2-1; 7 bases line up with TRBD2. CDR3 length equals 15 residues. CDR1 is MRHNA, CDR2 SNTAGT, per germline. Trimming removed 5 bases from V and 2 bases from J; junction bases left unmatched: 6.